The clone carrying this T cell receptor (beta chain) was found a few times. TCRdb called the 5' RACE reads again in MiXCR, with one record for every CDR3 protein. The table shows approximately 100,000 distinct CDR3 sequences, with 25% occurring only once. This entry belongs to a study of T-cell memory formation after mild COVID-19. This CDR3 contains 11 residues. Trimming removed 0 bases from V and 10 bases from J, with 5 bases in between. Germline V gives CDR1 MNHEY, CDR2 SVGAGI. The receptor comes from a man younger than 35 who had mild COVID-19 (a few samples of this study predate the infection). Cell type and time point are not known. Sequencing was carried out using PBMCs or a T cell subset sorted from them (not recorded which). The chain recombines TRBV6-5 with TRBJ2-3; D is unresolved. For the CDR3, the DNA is TGTGCCAGCAGTTACTCAAGCGCGCAGTATTTT. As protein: CASSYSSAQYF.